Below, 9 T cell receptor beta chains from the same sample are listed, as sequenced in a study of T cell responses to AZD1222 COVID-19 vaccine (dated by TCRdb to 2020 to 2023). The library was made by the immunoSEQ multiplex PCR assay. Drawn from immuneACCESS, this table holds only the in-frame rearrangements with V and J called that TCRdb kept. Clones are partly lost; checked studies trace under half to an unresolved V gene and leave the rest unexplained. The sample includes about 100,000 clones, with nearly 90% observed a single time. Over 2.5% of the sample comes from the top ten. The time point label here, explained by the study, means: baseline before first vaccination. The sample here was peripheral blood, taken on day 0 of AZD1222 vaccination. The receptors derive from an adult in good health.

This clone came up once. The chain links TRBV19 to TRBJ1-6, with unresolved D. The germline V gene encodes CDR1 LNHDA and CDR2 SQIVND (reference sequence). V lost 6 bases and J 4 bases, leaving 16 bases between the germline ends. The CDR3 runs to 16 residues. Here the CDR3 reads CASRDNRDSYNSPLHF. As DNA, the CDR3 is TGTGCCAGTAGGGATAACAGAGACTCGTATAATTCACCCCTCCACTTT.

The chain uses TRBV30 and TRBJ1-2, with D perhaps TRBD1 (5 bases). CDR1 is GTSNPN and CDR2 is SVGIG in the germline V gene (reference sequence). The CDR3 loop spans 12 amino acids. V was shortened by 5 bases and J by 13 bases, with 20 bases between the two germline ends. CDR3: CAWVSGRRHPTF. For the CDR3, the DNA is TGTGCCTGGGTTTCGGGGCGTAGGCATCCCACCTTC.

The CDR3 coding sequence is TGTGCCAGCAGCCACGGGACAGCCCATCAGCCCCAGCATTTT. Translated: CASSHGTAHQPQHF. This chain links TRBV3-1 (or the pseudogene TRBV3-2) with TRBJ1-5; 7 bases fit TRBD1. The germline CDR1 and CDR2 sequences are LGHDT and YNNKEL (reference sequence). CDR3 length: 14 amino acids. The V segment lost 3 bases and the J segment 5 bases; nucleotides outside the gene matches: 4.

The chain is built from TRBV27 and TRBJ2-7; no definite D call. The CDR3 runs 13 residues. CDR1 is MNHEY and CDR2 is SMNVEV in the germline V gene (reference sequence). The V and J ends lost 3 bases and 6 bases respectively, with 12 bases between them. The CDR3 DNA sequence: TGTGCCAGCAGTTTCGCCCTTTTGGGCGAGCAGTACTTC. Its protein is CASSFALLGEQYF.

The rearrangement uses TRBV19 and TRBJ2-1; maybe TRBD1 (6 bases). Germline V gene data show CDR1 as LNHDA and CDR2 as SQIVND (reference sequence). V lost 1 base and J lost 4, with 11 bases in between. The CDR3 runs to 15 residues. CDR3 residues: CASSIAGHLYNEQFF. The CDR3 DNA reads TGTGCCAGTAGTATAGCGGGACACCTATACAATGAGCAGTTCTTC.

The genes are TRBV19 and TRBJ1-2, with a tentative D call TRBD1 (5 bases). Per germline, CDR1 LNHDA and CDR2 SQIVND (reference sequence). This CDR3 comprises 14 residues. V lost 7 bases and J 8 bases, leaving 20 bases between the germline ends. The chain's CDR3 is CASTLGALRLGYTF. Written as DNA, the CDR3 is TGTGCCAGTACCCTTGGGGCCCTAAGACTGGGCTACACCTTC.

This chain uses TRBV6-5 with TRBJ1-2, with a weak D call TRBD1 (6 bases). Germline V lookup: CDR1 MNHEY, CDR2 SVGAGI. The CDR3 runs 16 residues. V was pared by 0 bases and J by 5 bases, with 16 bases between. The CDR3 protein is CASSYSGGRAPYGYTF. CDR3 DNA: TGTGCCAGCAGTTACTCGGGGGGCAGGGCCCCTTATGGCTACACCTTC.

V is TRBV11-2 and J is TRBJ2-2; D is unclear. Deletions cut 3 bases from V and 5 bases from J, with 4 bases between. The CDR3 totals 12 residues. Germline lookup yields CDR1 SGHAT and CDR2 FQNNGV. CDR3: CASSLETGELFF. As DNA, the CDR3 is TGTGCCAGCAGCTTGGAGACCGGGGAGCTGTTTTTT.

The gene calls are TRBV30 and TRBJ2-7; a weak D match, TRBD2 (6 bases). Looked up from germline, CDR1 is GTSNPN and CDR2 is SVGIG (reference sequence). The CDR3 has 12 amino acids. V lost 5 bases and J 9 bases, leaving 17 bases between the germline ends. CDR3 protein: CAWAPGLLVQYF. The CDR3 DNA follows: TGTGCCTGGGCCCCGGGACTCCTCGTGCAGTACTTC.